Listed below are T cell receptor beta chains from one sample, sequenced in a study of blood T cell repertoires in COVID-19. Libraries were prepared by immunoSEQ multiplex PCR; TCRdb keeps only in-frame clonotypes and omits some of them. This table has about 310,000 clones, nearly 90% appearing once. The sequencing sample was made of peripheral blood. These receptors originate from a woman aged 40 to 50 with COVID-19, enrolled during active disease. Both conserved end residues are part of each CDR3. Fields, in order: clone size, V gene, D gene, J gene, CDR3 DNA, CDR3 protein. The D gene is left open where the match is weak. Only some rows state a clone size, as once, few, many or a class for expanded clones.

size: -; V: TRBV19; D: -; J: TRBJ2-7; DNA: TGTGCCAGTAGTGTCCTAAATTACTCCCCCGAGCAGTACTTC; CDR3: CASSVLNYSPEQYF
size: once; V: TRBV14; D: -; J: TRBJ2-5; DNA: TGTGCCAGCAGCCAAGGACAGGCCCTCTACACACAAGAGACCCAGTACTTC; CDR3: CASSQGQALYTQETQYF
size: -; V: TRBV14; D: -; J: TRBJ2-7; DNA: TGTGCCAGCAGCCAAGACGGCAGGGGTTGGTACGAGCAGTACTTC; CDR3: CASSQDGRGWYEQYF
size: -; V: TRBV3-1/TRBV3-2; D: -; J: TRBJ1-1; DNA: TGTGCCAGCAGCCAGCCAGGGATGAACACTGAAGCTTTCTTT; CDR3: CASSQPGMNTEAFF
size: -; V: TRBV5-1; D: TRBD2; J: TRBJ2-2; DNA: TGCGCCAGCACCCCACGCGAGGCTAGCGGGGCGACGAACACCGGGGAGCTGTTTTTT; CDR3: CASTPREASGATNTGELFF
size: -; V: TRBV9; D: TRBD1; J: TRBJ1-6; DNA: TGTGCCAGCAGCGTACGGTCAGGGGGGACACCCCTCCACTTT; CDR3: CASSVRSGGTPLHF
size: -; V: TRBV15; D: TRBD2; J: TRBJ2-3; DNA: TGTGCCACCAGCAGAGTTCCGGGGGGTTTGGGAGATACGCAGTATTTT; CDR3: CATSRVPGGLGDTQYF
size: -; V: TRBV4-2; D: TRBD1; J: TRBJ1-3; DNA: TGTGCCAGCAGCCAAGATCCGGGACAGGGGCGTGGAAACACCATATATTTT; CDR3: CASSQDPGQGRGNTIYF
size: once; V: TRBV11-2; D: TRBD1; J: TRBJ1-1; DNA: TGTGCCAGCAGCGTGTACAGGGGGCAGAGGGGTAACACTGAAGCTTTCTTT; CDR3: CASSVYRGQRGNTEAFF
size: few; V: TRBV25-1; D: TRBD1; J: TRBJ1-4; DNA: TGTGCCAGCAGTGAATCCACAGGGGATGAAAAACTGTTTTTT; CDR3: CASSESTGDEKLFF
size: -; V: TRBV5-5; D: -; J: TRBJ1-1; DNA: TGTGCCAGCAGCATACCAGGGACTCCCGAAGCTTTCTTT; CDR3: CASSIPGTPEAFF
size: once; V: TRBV28; D: -; J: TRBJ1-3; DNA: TGTGCCAGCAGTCCACGAGGGAGGGGAACCGGAAACACCATATATTTT; CDR3: CASSPRGRGTGNTIYF
size: -; V: TRBV12-5; D: -; J: TRBJ1-2; DNA: TGTGCTAGTGGTTCAGGGAAGAGGACTAACGGCTACACCTTC; CDR3: CASGSGKRTNGYTF